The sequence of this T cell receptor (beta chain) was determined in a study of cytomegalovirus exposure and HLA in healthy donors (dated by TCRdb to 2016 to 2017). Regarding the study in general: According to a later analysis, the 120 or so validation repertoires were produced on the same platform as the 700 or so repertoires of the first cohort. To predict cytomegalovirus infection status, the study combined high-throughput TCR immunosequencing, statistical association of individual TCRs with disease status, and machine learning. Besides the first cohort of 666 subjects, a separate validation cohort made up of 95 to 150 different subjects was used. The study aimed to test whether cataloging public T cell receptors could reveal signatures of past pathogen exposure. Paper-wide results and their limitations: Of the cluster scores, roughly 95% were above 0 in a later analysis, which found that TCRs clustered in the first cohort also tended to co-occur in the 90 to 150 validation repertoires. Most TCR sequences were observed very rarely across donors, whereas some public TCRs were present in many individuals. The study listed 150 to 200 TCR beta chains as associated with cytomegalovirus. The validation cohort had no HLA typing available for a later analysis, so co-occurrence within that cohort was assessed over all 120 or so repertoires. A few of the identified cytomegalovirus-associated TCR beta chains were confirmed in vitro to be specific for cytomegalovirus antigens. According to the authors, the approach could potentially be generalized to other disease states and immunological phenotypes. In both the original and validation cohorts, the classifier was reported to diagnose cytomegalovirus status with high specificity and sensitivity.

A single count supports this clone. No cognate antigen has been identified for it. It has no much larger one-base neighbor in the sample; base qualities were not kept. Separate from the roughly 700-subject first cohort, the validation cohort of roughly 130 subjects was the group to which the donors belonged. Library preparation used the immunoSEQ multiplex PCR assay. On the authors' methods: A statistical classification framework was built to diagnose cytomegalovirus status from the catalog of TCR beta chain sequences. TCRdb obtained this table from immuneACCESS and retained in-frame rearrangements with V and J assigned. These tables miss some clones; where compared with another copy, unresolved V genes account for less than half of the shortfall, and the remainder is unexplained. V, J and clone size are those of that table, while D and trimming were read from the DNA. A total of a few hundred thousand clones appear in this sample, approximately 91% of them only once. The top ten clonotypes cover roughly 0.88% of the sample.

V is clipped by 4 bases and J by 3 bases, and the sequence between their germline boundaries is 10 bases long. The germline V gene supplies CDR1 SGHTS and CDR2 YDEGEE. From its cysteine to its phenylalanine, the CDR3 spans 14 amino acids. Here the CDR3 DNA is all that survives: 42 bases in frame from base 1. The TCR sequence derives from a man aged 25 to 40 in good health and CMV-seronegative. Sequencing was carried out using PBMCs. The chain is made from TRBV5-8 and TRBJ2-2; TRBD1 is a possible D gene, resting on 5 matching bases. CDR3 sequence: CASSIDRYTGELFF. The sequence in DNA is TGTGCCAGCAGCATCGACAGATACACCGGGGAGCTGTTTTTT.